These T cell receptor beta chains were read from a single sample in a study of cytomegalovirus exposure and HLA in healthy donors. The table came from immunoSEQ multiplex PCR; TCRdb's copy has only in-frame clones and leaves some out. The sample has approximately 100,000 clones, approximately 79% seen once. Specimen: PBMCs. These receptors all stem from a male donor in good health and CMV-seronegative. CDR3s include the opening cysteine and the closing phenylalanine or tryptophan. A D gene is named only where the DNA matches it firmly. Clone size appears in some rows only: once, few, many, or a class for an expanded clone.

clone size: .
D gene: TRBD2
J gene: TRBJ2-5
V gene: TRBV30
CDR3 DNA: TGTGCCTGGAGTTCTCGACTAGCGGACCACCAAGAGACCCAGTACTTC
CDR3 protein: CAWSSRLADHQETQYF

clone size: .
D gene: TRBD2
J gene: TRBJ2-6
V gene: TRBV19
CDR3 DNA: TGTGCCAGTATAAACGGGGGGTCTGGGGCCAACGTCCTGACTTTC
CDR3 protein: CASINGGSGANVLTF

clone size: .
D gene: .
J gene: TRBJ2-6
V gene: TRBV9
CDR3 DNA: TGTGCCAGCAGCACGGGACACCTCTCTGGGGCCAACGTCCTGACTTTC
CDR3 protein: CASSTGHLSGANVLTF

clone size: .
D gene: .
J gene: TRBJ2-7
V gene: TRBV7-2
CDR3 DNA: TGTGCCAGCAGCTCCCCCGGGATTGGGTACGAGCAGTACTTC
CDR3 protein: CASSSPGIGYEQYF

clone size: .
D gene: .
J gene: TRBJ2-2
V gene: TRBV6-5
CDR3 DNA: TGTGCCAGCAGCCAACAGGGCCGGCCAGGATGGGTGCTGTTTTTT
CDR3 protein: CASSQQGRPGWVLFF

clone size: .
D gene: .
J gene: TRBJ1-3
V gene: TRBV4-3
CDR3 DNA: TGCGCCAGCAGCCAAGAAGGCGGTGCCTTCGACTCTGGAAACACCATATATTTT
CDR3 protein: CASSQEGGAFDSGNTIYF

clone size: .
D gene: TRBD1
J gene: TRBJ2-7
V gene: TRBV5-1
CDR3 DNA: TGCGCCAGCAGCTTGGAACAGGGGAAGACCTACGAGCAGTACTTC
CDR3 protein: CASSLEQGKTYEQYF

clone size: .
D gene: .
J gene: TRBJ2-1
V gene: TRBV28
CDR3 DNA: TGTGCCAGCAGTCCAGGCACAGGGCAGAATGAGCAGTTCTTC
CDR3 protein: CASSPGTGQNEQFF

clone size: .
D gene: TRBD1
J gene: TRBJ2-7
V gene: TRBV7-9
CDR3 DNA: TGTGCCAGCAGCCTGAGACAGGGGTACGAGCAGTACTTC
CDR3 protein: CASSLRQGYEQYF

clone size: .
D gene: .
J gene: TRBJ2-3
V gene: TRBV7-6
CDR3 DNA: TGTGCCAGCAGCTTAGCTGGGGGGTCGGGAGATACGCAGTATTTT
CDR3 protein: CASSLAGGSGDTQYF

clone size: .
D gene: .
J gene: TRBJ2-6
V gene: TRBV6-5
CDR3 DNA: TGTGCCAGCAGTTACGACATGGCTGGGGCCAACGTCCTGACTTTC
CDR3 protein: CASSYDMAGANVLTF

clone size: .
D gene: TRBD1
J gene: TRBJ2-7
V gene: TRBV19
CDR3 DNA: TGTGCCAGTAGTCCAGGACAGGGGACTCCCTACGAGCAGTACTTC
CDR3 protein: CASSPGQGTPYEQYF

clone size: .
D gene: .
J gene: TRBJ2-1
V gene: TRBV29-1
CDR3 DNA: TGCAGCGTGCAGGGGTTCGTAAACTCCTACAATGAGCAGTTCTTC
CDR3 protein: CSVQGFVNSYNEQFF

clone size: .
D gene: TRBD1
J gene: TRBJ2-7
V gene: TRBV7-9
CDR3 DNA: TGTGCCAGCAGCCCGCAAGGGACAGCAAACTACGAGCAGTACTTC
CDR3 protein: CASSPQGTANYEQYF

clone size: .
D gene: .
J gene: TRBJ2-3
V gene: TRBV6-5
CDR3 DNA: TGTGCCAGCAGTTACTTAGCGGCAGATACGCAGTATTTT
CDR3 protein: CASSYLAADTQYF

clone size: once
D gene: TRBD2
J gene: TRBJ2-5
V gene: TRBV11-2
CDR3 DNA: TGTGCCAGCAGCTTAGGCGCTAGCGGGAGGTCCCTGGAGACCCAGTACTTC
CDR3 protein: CASSLGASGRSLETQYF

clone size: .
D gene: TRBD1
J gene: TRBJ1-5
V gene: TRBV7-2
CDR3 DNA: TGTGCCAGCAGCGGAGGGACAGGGGGTGACCAGCCCCAGCATTTT
CDR3 protein: CASSGGTGGDQPQHF

clone size: few
D gene: .
J gene: TRBJ1-4
V gene: TRBV7-2
CDR3 DNA: TGTGCCAGCAGCCGAGATGCTACCGACGCGAGCCTAGGTGAAAAACTGTTTTTT
CDR3 protein: CASSRDATDASLGEKLFF

clone size: .
D gene: TRBD2
J gene: TRBJ2-3
V gene: TRBV18
CDR3 DNA: TGTGCCAGCTCACCCTTAGGACAAGGTAGCGGGAGTAGCACAGATACGCAGTATTTT
CDR3 protein: CASSPLGQGSGSSTDTQYF

clone size: .
D gene: TRBD2
J gene: TRBJ2-1
V gene: TRBV5-4
CDR3 DNA: TGTGCCAGCAGCTTGGAGCGGGGCTCCTACAATGAGCAGTTCTTC
CDR3 protein: CASSLERGSYNEQFF

clone size: .
D gene: TRBD2
J gene: TRBJ2-1
V gene: TRBV5-8
CDR3 DNA: TGTGCCAGCACCCTCCACGGTAGCGGGAGGGGGTATGAGCAGTTCTTC
CDR3 protein: CASTLHGSGRGYEQFF

clone size: .
D gene: TRBD2
J gene: TRBJ2-7
V gene: TRBV7-9
CDR3 DNA: TGTGCCAGCAGCTTAAGCGGGGGCGAGCAGTACTTC
CDR3 protein: CASSLSGGEQYF

clone size: .
D gene: .
J gene: TRBJ1-5
V gene: TRBV29-1
CDR3 DNA: TGCAGCGTTGATTCAGGTGATCAGCCCCAGCATTTT
CDR3 protein: CSVDSGDQPQHF

clone size: few
D gene: TRBD2
J gene: TRBJ2-5
V gene: TRBV5-4
CDR3 DNA: TGTGCCAGCAGCCCACCGACTAGCCTGGAGACCCAGTACTTC
CDR3 protein: CASSPPTSLETQYF

clone size: .
D gene: .
J gene: TRBJ2-5
V gene: TRBV28
CDR3 DNA: TGTGCCAGCAGGTCAGGGGAGACCCAGTACTTC
CDR3 protein: CASRSGETQYF

clone size: once
D gene: TRBD2
J gene: TRBJ2-5
V gene: TRBV9
CDR3 DNA: TGTGCCAGCAGCTTCGGGACTAGCGAGACCCAGTACTTC
CDR3 protein: CASSFGTSETQYF

clone size: once
D gene: TRBD1
J gene: TRBJ2-2
V gene: TRBV6-1
CDR3 DNA: TGTGCCAGCAGTGTCTCCGGGACAGGGTCGGCCGGGGAGCTGTTTTTT
CDR3 protein: CASSVSGTGSAGELFF

clone size: .
D gene: .
J gene: TRBJ2-3
V gene: TRBV19
CDR3 DNA: TGTGCCAGTAGTCCCCGTTTTCTGGCGGGCGGTGGAGATACGCAGTATTTT
CDR3 protein: CASSPRFLAGGGDTQYF

clone size: .
D gene: .
J gene: TRBJ2-7
V gene: TRBV5-1
CDR3 DNA: TGCGCCAGCAGCTTAGGGGTCTCCTACGAGCAGTACTTC
CDR3 protein: CASSLGVSYEQYF

clone size: few
D gene: .
J gene: TRBJ1-6
V gene: TRBV5-4
CDR3 DNA: TGTGCCAGCAGCTGGGGGGGAGGGGAGGGGTCACCCCTCCACTTT
CDR3 protein: CASSWGGGEGSPLHF

clone size: .
D gene: .
J gene: TRBJ1-2
V gene: TRBV14
CDR3 DNA: TGTGCCAGCAGCCAAGGAGGGTACGGCTACACCTTC
CDR3 protein: CASSQGGYGYTF

clone size: .
D gene: TRBD2
J gene: TRBJ2-5
V gene: TRBV5-1
CDR3 DNA: TGCGCCAGCAGCTTGTTAGCGGGGGTCCAAGAGACCCAGTACTTC
CDR3 protein: CASSLLAGVQETQYF

clone size: .
D gene: TRBD1
J gene: TRBJ1-5
V gene: TRBV5-6
CDR3 DNA: TGTGCCAGCAGCCGGGACAGCGGCAATCAGCCCCAGCATTTT
CDR3 protein: CASSRDSGNQPQHF

clone size: .
D gene: TRBD1
J gene: TRBJ2-5
V gene: TRBV2
CDR3 DNA: TGTGCCAGCAGTGATGACAGGGGGAGCCAGTACTTC
CDR3 protein: CASSDDRGSQYF

clone size: .
D gene: .
J gene: TRBJ2-3
V gene: TRBV30
CDR3 DNA: TGTGCCTGGCATCGGGGAGCTTACACAGATACGCAGTATTTT
CDR3 protein: CAWHRGAYTDTQYF

clone size: .
D gene: TRBD2
J gene: TRBJ2-7
V gene: TRBV5-4
CDR3 DNA: TGTGCCAGCAGCCCCGGGACTAGTGGCTCAGAGTACTTC
CDR3 protein: CASSPGTSGSEYF

clone size: .
D gene: TRBD1
J gene: TRBJ1-2
V gene: TRBV9
CDR3 DNA: TGTGCCAGCAGCGTAGGGGGACAGGTTAACTATGGCTACACCTTC
CDR3 protein: CASSVGGQVNYGYTF

clone size: .
D gene: TRBD2
J gene: TRBJ2-7
V gene: TRBV5-1
CDR3 DNA: TGCGCCAGCAGCTTGGGAACTAGCGGGATCTACGAGCAGTACTTC
CDR3 protein: CASSLGTSGIYEQYF

clone size: .
D gene: .
J gene: TRBJ2-1
V gene: TRBV7-2
CDR3 DNA: TGTGCCAGCAGCGCCCGTTCATCCGGTAACAATGAGCAGTTCTTC
CDR3 protein: CASSARSSGNNEQFF

clone size: .
D gene: .
J gene: TRBJ2-1
V gene: TRBV7-3
CDR3 DNA: TGTGCCAGCAGCTTAATCTCCCATGAGCAGTTCTTC
CDR3 protein: CASSLISHEQFF

clone size: few
D gene: TRBD1
J gene: TRBJ1-3
V gene: TRBV5-1
CDR3 DNA: TGCGCCAGCAGCTTGCGGGACAGGGGATATGCCTCTGGAAACACCATATATTTT
CDR3 protein: CASSLRDRGYASGNTIYF

clone size: .
D gene: TRBD1
J gene: TRBJ2-5
V gene: TRBV27
CDR3 DNA: TGTGCCAGCGGATACATTGGGACAGGGTTGGAGACCCAGTACTTC
CDR3 protein: CASGYIGTGLETQYF

clone size: .
D gene: TRBD2
J gene: TRBJ2-7
V gene: TRBV5-1
CDR3 DNA: TGCGCCAGCAGCTCTGGACTAGCGGCGGTCTCCTACGAGCAGTACTTC
CDR3 protein: CASSSGLAAVSYEQYF

clone size: .
D gene: TRBD2
J gene: TRBJ2-7
V gene: TRBV7-9
CDR3 DNA: TGTGCCAGCAGCTTAACTAGCGTATTAGAGCAGTACTTC
CDR3 protein: CASSLTSVLEQYF

clone size: .
D gene: .
J gene: TRBJ2-5
V gene: TRBV15
CDR3 DNA: TGTGCCACCAGCGCAGGGACTCTAGAGACCCAGTACTTC
CDR3 protein: CATSAGTLETQYF

clone size: .
D gene: TRBD2
J gene: TRBJ2-3
V gene: TRBV7-3
CDR3 DNA: TGTGCCAGCAGCCCAAGGGGCAGCGGGAGTGATACGCAGTATTTT
CDR3 protein: CASSPRGSGSDTQYF

clone size: .
D gene: TRBD1
J gene: TRBJ2-7
V gene: TRBV6-1
CDR3 DNA: TGTGCCAGCCCCTCGGACAGGGTCAACGAGCAGTACTTC
CDR3 protein: CASPSDRVNEQYF

clone size: .
D gene: TRBD1
J gene: TRBJ1-1
V gene: TRBV7-2
CDR3 DNA: TGTGCCAGCAGTCCCCAGGGGGGGAACACTGAAGCTTTCTTT
CDR3 protein: CASSPQGGNTEAFF

clone size: once
D gene: .
J gene: TRBJ2-6
V gene: TRBV6-1
CDR3 DNA: TGTGCCAGCAGTGAAGATATAGCTGGGGCCAACGTCCTGACTTTC
CDR3 protein: CASSEDIAGANVLTF

clone size: .
D gene: TRBD2
J gene: TRBJ2-7
V gene: TRBV5-4
CDR3 DNA: TGTGCCAGCAGCTTGAGCCTAGCGGGAGGCCTATCCTACGAGCAGTACTTC
CDR3 protein: CASSLSLAGGLSYEQYF

clone size: .
D gene: TRBD2
J gene: TRBJ2-3
V gene: TRBV7-3
CDR3 DNA: TGTGCCAGCAGCTCATATGCGGGAGGCGAGGAGTATTTT
CDR3 protein: CASSSYAGGEEYF

clone size: .
D gene: TRBD1
J gene: TRBJ2-1
V gene: TRBV9
CDR3 DNA: TGTGCCAGCAGCGTTACGGGACAGCCCTACAATGAGCAGTTCTTC
CDR3 protein: CASSVTGQPYNEQFF

clone size: .
D gene: .
J gene: TRBJ2-3
V gene: TRBV4-3
CDR3 DNA: TGCGCCAGCAGCCAAGTCTTAGGACAGTATCAAGATACGCAGTATTTT
CDR3 protein: CASSQVLGQYQDTQYF

clone size: .
D gene: .
J gene: TRBJ1-2
V gene: TRBV27
CDR3 DNA: TGTGCCAGCAGTCCCAGGCAGGGGTCCCCCTATGGCTACACCTTC
CDR3 protein: CASSPRQGSPYGYTF

clone size: few
D gene: TRBD1
J gene: TRBJ1-3
V gene: TRBV7-8
CDR3 DNA: TGTGCCAGCAGCCCGCAGGGGGCTGGAAACACCATATATTTT
CDR3 protein: CASSPQGAGNTIYF

clone size: .
D gene: .
J gene: TRBJ2-5
V gene: TRBV14
CDR3 DNA: TGTGCCAGCAGCGCGCATCGTGAGACCCAGTACTTC
CDR3 protein: CASSAHRETQYF

clone size: .
D gene: TRBD1
J gene: TRBJ1-5
V gene: TRBV5-6
CDR3 DNA: TGTGCCAGCAGCTTGTTCGGACAGGGGGATATTCAGCCCCAGCATTTT
CDR3 protein: CASSLFGQGDIQPQHF

clone size: .
D gene: TRBD1
J gene: TRBJ2-5
V gene: TRBV5-1
CDR3 DNA: TGCGCCAGCAGCTTGGACAGGGGTCGTGAGACCCAGTACTTC
CDR3 protein: CASSLDRGRETQYF

clone size: .
D gene: TRBD1
J gene: TRBJ1-2
V gene: TRBV5-1
CDR3 DNA: TGCGCCAGCAGCTTGGCCCCGGGACAGGGGCTCGGCGGCTACACCTTC
CDR3 protein: CASSLAPGQGLGGYTF

clone size: .
D gene: .
J gene: TRBJ2-1
V gene: TRBV5-6
CDR3 DNA: TGTGCCAGCAGCTTGCAGGGACTCTCCTACAATGAGCAGTTCTTC
CDR3 protein: CASSLQGLSYNEQFF